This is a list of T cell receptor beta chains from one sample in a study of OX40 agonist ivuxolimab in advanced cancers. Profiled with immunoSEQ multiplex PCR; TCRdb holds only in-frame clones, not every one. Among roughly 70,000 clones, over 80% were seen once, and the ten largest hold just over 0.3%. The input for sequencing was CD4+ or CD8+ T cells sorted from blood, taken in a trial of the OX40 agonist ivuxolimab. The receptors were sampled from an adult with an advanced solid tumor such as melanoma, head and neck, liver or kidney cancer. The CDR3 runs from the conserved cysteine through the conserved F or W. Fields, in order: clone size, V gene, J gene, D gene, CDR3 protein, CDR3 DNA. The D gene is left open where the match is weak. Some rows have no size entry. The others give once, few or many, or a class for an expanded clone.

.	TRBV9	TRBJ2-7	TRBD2	CASSVGGGVTYEQYF	TGTGCCAGCAGCGTAGGCGGGGGAGTGACCTACGAGCAGTACTTC
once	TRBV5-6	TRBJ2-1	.	CASLRWGLVHEQFF	TGTGCCAGCTTGCGATGGGGACTCGTCCATGAGCAGTTCTTC
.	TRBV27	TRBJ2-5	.	CASSLGQRETQYF	TGTGCCAGCAGTTTAGGGCAGAGGGAGACCCAGTACTTC
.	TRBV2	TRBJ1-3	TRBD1	CASSGQDRGYGNTIYF	TGTGCCAGCAGTGGCCAAGACAGGGGCTATGGAAACACCATATATTTT
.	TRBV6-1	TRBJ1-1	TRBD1	CASSDPPGQMNTEAFF	TGTGCCAGCAGTGACCCGCCGGGACAGATGAACACTGAAGCTTTCTTT
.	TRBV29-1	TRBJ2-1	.	CSVEPARVPTNEQFF	TGCAGCGTTGAACCGGCTAGAGTCCCAACCAATGAGCAGTTCTTC
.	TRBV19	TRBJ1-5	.	CASSTPGTNSRQPQHF	TGTGCCAGTAGTACTCCCGGGACCAACTCCCGGCAGCCCCAGCATTTT
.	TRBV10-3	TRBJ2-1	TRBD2	CAISELAGDNEQFF	TGTGCCATCAGTGAGCTAGCGGGGGATAATGAGCAGTTCTTC
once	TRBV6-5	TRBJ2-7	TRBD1	CACGTGYEQYF	TGTGCCTGCGGGACAGGCTACGAGCAGTACTTC
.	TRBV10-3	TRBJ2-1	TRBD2	CAISARRGGSSPNEQFF	TGTGCCATCAGTGCCCGGAGAGGCGGGAGCAGTCCCAATGAGCAGTTCTTC
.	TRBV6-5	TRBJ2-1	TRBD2	CASSYLGGRVYNEQFF	TGTGCCAGCAGTTACTTGGGCGGGAGGGTCTACAATGAGCAGTTCTTC
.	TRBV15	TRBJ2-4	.	CATSREVVAKNIQYF	TGTGCCACCAGCAGAGAAGTTGTGGCCAAAAACATTCAGTACTTC
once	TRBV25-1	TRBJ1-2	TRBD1	CASTGQSNYGYTF	TGTGCCAGCACGGGACAGTCAAACTATGGCTACACCTTC
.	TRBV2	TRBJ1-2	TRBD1	CASRTTGEANGYTF	TGTGCCAGCAGGACGACAGGGGAAGCAAATGGCTACACCTTC
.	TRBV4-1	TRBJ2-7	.	CASSQVDRPYEQYF	TGCGCCAGCAGCCAAGTCGACAGACCCTACGAGCAGTACTTC
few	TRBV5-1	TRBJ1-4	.	CASSLFGGGEKLFF	TGCGCCAGCAGCTTGTTCGGGGGTGGTGAAAAACTGTTTTTT
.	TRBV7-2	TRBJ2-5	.	CASSSAARETQYF	TGTGCCAGCAGCTCTGCCGCGAGGGAGACCCAGTACTTC
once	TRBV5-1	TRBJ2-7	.	CASSYGPGPYEQYF	TGCGCCAGCAGCTACGGACCGGGACCCTACGAGCAGTACTTC
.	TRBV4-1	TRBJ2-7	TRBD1	CASSQEPQGMGEQYF	TGCGCCAGCAGCCAAGAGCCACAGGGGATGGGCGAGCAGTACTTC
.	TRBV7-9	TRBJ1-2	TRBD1	CASSPLGQGITHGYTF	TGTGCCAGCAGCCCCCTGGGACAGGGGATTACACATGGCTACACCTTC
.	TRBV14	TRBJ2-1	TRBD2	CASSRVSGISEQFF	TGTGCCAGCAGCCGTGTTAGCGGGATTTCGGAGCAGTTCTTC
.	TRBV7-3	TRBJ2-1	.	CASSLIQSSYNEQFF	TGTGCCAGCAGCTTAATCCAGTCGTCCTACAATGAGCAGTTCTTC
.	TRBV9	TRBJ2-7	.	CASSVATASYEQYF	TGTGCCAGCAGCGTAGCTACTGCCTCCTACGAGCAGTACTTC